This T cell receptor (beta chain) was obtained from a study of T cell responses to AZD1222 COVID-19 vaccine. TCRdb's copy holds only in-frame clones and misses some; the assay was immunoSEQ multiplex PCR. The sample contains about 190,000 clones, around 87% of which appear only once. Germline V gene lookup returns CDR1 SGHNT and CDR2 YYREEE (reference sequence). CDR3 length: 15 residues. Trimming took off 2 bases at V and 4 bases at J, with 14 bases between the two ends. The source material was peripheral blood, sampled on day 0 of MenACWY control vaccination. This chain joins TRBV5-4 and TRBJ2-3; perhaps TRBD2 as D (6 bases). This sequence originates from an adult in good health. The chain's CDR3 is CASSLPGLEADTQYF. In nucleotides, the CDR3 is TGTGCCAGCAGCTTACCGGGACTGGAGGCAGATACGCAGTATTTT. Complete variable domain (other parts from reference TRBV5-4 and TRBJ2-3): ETGVTQSPTHLIKTRGQQVTLRCSSQSGHNTVSWYQQALGQGPQFIFQYYREEENGRGNFPPRFSGLQFPNYSSELNVNALELDDSALYLCASSLPGLEADTQYFGPGTRLTVL.